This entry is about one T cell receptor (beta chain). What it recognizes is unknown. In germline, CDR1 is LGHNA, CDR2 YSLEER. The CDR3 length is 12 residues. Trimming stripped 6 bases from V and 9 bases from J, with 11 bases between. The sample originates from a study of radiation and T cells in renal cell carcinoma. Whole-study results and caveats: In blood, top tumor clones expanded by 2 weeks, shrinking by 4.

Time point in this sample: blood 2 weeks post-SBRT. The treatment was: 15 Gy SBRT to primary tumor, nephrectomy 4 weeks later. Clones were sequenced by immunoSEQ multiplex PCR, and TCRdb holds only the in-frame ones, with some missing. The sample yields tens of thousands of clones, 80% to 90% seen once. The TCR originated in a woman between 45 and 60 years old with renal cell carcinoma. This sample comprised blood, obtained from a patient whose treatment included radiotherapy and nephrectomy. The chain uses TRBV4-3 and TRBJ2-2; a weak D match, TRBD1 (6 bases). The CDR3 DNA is TGCGCCAGCAGAAAACAGGGCCGGGAGCTGTTTTTT. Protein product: CASRKQGRELFF.